The next 13 T cell receptor beta chains were all read from a single sample in a study of T-cell reconstitution after alpha-beta-depleted transplantation in children. Molecular barcoding with unique molecular identifiers was used for the TCRbeta library. TCRdb processed the PCR reads anew with MiXCR; each CDR3 protein has one entry. Of about 500,000 distinct CDR3 sequences in the sample, over 25% were seen once. Sequences were derived from PBMCs from the stem cell graft donor, sampled from the stem cell graft. These receptors were taken from a human donor who donated a stem cell graft to a child with aplastic anemia.

CDR3 sequence (DNA): TGTGCCACCAGCGTTAGCAGGTCGGGAAACACCATATATTTT. Residues: CATSVSRSGNTIYF. The rearrangement uses TRBV15 and TRBJ1-3; D is uncertain. V was clipped by 5 bases and J by 4 bases, with 12 bases between them. The germline V gene has CDR1 LNHNV and CDR2 YYDKDF (reference sequence). This CDR3 comprises 14 residues.

The CDR3 coding sequence is TGTGCCAGCAGCCCCATAGTGGGACTAGCGGGACCCTACAATGAGCAGTTCTTC. This gives the protein CASSPIVGLAGPYNEQFF. The genes are TRBV11-2 and TRBJ2-1; 13 bases agree with TRBD2. The CDR3 covers 18 residues. The ends lost 5 bases at V and 2 bases at J; junction bases unmatched: 9. Germline loops: CDR1 SGHAT, CDR2 FQNNGV.

The rearrangement links TRBV6-1 to TRBJ2-7; D is ambiguous. The CDR3 spans 13 residues. The V end lost 2 bases, the J end lost 7 bases, and 12 bases lay between the germline ends. CDR1 MNHNS and CDR2 SASEGT come from the germline V gene. For the CDR3, the DNA is TGTGCCAGCAGTGAAAGGGCAGCCCTGGAGCAGTACGTC. Residues: CASSERAALEQYV.

The chain is built from TRBV9 and TRBJ1-1, with a weak D call TRBD1 (5 bases). V was shortened by 3 bases and J by 4 bases, with 13 bases between the two germline ends. Germline V lookup: CDR1 SGDLS, CDR2 YYNGEE. The CDR3 loop spans 14 amino acids. The CDR3 DNA sequence: TGTGCCAGCAGCGACCTGGGCGGGGGCACTGAAGCTTTCTTT. It yields the protein CASSDLGGGTEAFF.

This chain links TRBV6-2 or TRBV6-3 with TRBJ2-7, with 10 positions matching TRBD2. This CDR3 comprises 14 residues. Germline V gene lookup returns CDR1 MNHEY and CDR2 SVGEGT. Losses at the gene ends were 7 bases for V and 3 bases for J; bases not matched to a gene: 6. CDR3 protein: CASTRRLAGYEQYF. The DNA of the CDR3 is TGTGCCAGCACCAGAAGACTAGCGGGCTACGAGCAGTACTTC.

The chain combines TRBV2 with TRBJ1-1; D is possibly TRBD1 (5 bases). The CDR3 has 14 amino acids. The germline gives CDR1 SNHLY, CDR2 FYNNEI. Trimming left V 8 bases short and J 0 bases short, with 13 bases between. The CDR3 DNA sequence: TGTGCCAGCCTACCCAGGGTGGTGAACACTGAAGCTTTCTTT. Its translation is CASLPRVVNTEAFF.

This clonotype was picked up a small number of times. The chain couples TRBV5-6 to TRBJ2-3; tentative D call: TRBD1 (6 bases). V was pared by 1 base and J by 7 bases, with 13 bases between. Germline V gene data show CDR1 as SGHDT and CDR2 as YYEEEE. CDR3 size: 14 residues. CDR3 region: CASSLTGLMNTQYF. The CDR3 coding sequence is TGTGCCAGCAGCTTGACAGGGTTAATGAATACGCAGTATTTT.

The V call is TRBV7-7, the J call TRBJ1-4; D is perhaps TRBD1 (6 bases). Trimming cost V 2 bases and J 5 bases, with 12 bases left between them. Per the germline V gene, CDR1 is SSHAT and CDR2 is FNYEAQ (reference sequence). This CDR3 region has 15 residues. CDR3 nucleotide sequence: TGTGCCAGCAGCTTATCTGGGGGCTCGAATGAAAAACTGTTTTTT. This translates into CASSLSGGSNEKLFF.

The V gene is TRBV7-8, the J gene TRBJ2-7; 10 nucleotides agree with TRBD2. The CDR3 consists of 15 residues. The junction had 4 bases not matched to a gene; V was cut back by 3 bases and J by 2 bases. The germline CDR1 and CDR2 sequences are SGHVS and FQNEAQ. The CDR3 DNA is TGTGCCAGCAGCTTTAGCGGGAGGCCCACCTACGAGCAGTACTTC. It encodes CASSFSGRPTYEQYF.

The genes are TRBV29-1 and TRBJ1-4; no reliable D call. The germline gives CDR1 SQVTM, CDR2 ANQGSEA. CDR3 length: 14 amino acids. The CDR3 is CSAVDRATNEKLFF. The CDR3, as DNA: TGCAGTGCTGTGGACCGTGCAACTAATGAAAAACTGTTTTTT.

V is TRBV6-5 and J is TRBJ1-2, with D possibly being TRBD1 (6 bases). V shed 7 bases and J shed 6 bases, with 12 bases lying between them. The CDR3 sequence is 12 residues long. The germline CDR1 and CDR2 sequences are MNHEY and SVGAGI. The CDR3 is CASKQGINGYTF. The CDR3 DNA follows: TGTGCCAGCAAGCAGGGGATCAATGGCTACACCTTC.

In this sample, this clonotype turned up once. The chain joins TRBV7-2 to TRBJ2-7; TRBD2 aligns across 7 bases. V dropped 0 bases and J dropped 6; count of bases not matched to a gene: 5. Germline V gene sequence: CDR1 SGHTA, CDR2 FQGNSA. This CDR3 is built from 14 residues. The CDR3 region is CASSLAAGVGEQYV. CDR3 nucleotides: TGTGCCAGCAGCTTAGCGGCGGGAGTAGGCGAGCAGTACGTC.

The genes are TRBV20-1 and TRBJ2-7, with D possibly being TRBD2 (6 bases). Germline V gene data show CDR1 as DFQATT and CDR2 as SNEGSKA (reference sequence). Deletions cut 5 bases from V and 0 bases from J, with 17 bases between. The CDR3 loop spans 15 amino acids. CDR3 protein: CSAGGTDAVSYEQYF. DNA of the CDR3: TGCAGTGCTGGAGGGACCGATGCGGTCTCCTACGAGCAGTACTTC.